The rows below give T cell receptor beta chains drawn from one sample of a study of OX40 agonist ivuxolimab in advanced cancers. Data came from immunoSEQ multiplex PCR; TCRdb stores just in-frame clones and leaves some out. The profile shows around 10,000 clones, about 73% of them singletons. The material was CD4+ or CD8+ T cells sorted from blood, obtained in a trial of the OX40 agonist ivuxolimab. These receptors all stem from an adult with an advanced solid tumor such as melanoma, head and neck, liver or kidney cancer. CDR3s include the opening cysteine and the closing phenylalanine or tryptophan. A D gene is named only where the DNA matches it firmly. Clone size, where shown, is once, few, many, or a class for clones that have expanded.

size: -; J: TRBJ1-4; V: TRBV10-2; D: TRBD1; DNA: TGCGCCAGCAGTGAGATCGGACAGGCGGAAAAACTGTTTTTT; CDR3: CASSEIGQAEKLFF
size: -; J: TRBJ1-1; V: TRBV7-6; D: TRBD1; DNA: TGTGCCAGCAGCCTACGGACGTTGGGACAGACAAACACTGAAGCTTTCTTT; CDR3: CASSLRTLGQTNTEAFF
size: -; J: TRBJ2-3; V: TRBV27; D: -; DNA: TGTGCCAGCAGTTTATGGTTCGCGAGCGGGAGCACAGATACGCAGTATTTT; CDR3: CASSLWFASGSTDTQYF
size: few; J: TRBJ2-1; V: TRBV28; D: TRBD1; DNA: TGTGCCAGCAGGCGCGCACCGGGACAGGGAAACACTTCTTCACTATACAATGAGCAGTTCTTC; CDR3: CASRRAPGQGNTSSLYNEQFF
size: -; J: TRBJ2-1; V: TRBV27; D: TRBD2; DNA: TGTGCCAGCAGTCAGACTAGCGGGATATACAATGAGCAGTTCTTC; CDR3: CASSQTSGIYNEQFF
size: few; J: TRBJ1-1; V: TRBV9; D: -; DNA: TGTGCCAGCAGCAACACTGAAGCTTTCTTT; CDR3: CASSNTEAFF
size: -; J: TRBJ2-1; V: TRBV11-3; D: -; DNA: TGTGCCAGCAGCCCCGGGACCGACTCCTACAATGAGCAGTTCTTC; CDR3: CASSPGTDSYNEQFF
size: -; J: TRBJ2-7; V: TRBV19; D: -; DNA: TGTGCCAGTAGTATAGATGTCGGGGACGAGCAGTACTTC; CDR3: CASSIDVGDEQYF
size: -; J: TRBJ2-7; V: TRBV27; D: -; DNA: TGTGCCAGCAGTACCCGCCGGGGGCCATTCTCCTACGAGCAGTACTTC; CDR3: CASSTRRGPFSYEQYF
size: -; J: TRBJ2-1; V: TRBV6-5; D: -; DNA: TGTGCCAGCAGTTACTCTAGCGTGGACTACAATGAGCAGTTCTTC; CDR3: CASSYSSVDYNEQFF
size: -; J: TRBJ2-5; V: TRBV6-5; D: TRBD2; DNA: TGTGCCAGCAGTTACACTAGCGGGAGAGAGACCCAGTACTTC; CDR3: CASSYTSGRETQYF
size: few; J: TRBJ1-5; V: TRBV10-3; D: -; DNA: TGTGCCTCCCGGGACGGGAATCAGCCCCAGCATTTT; CDR3: CASRDGNQPQHF
size: -; J: TRBJ2-7; V: TRBV7-9; D: TRBD2; DNA: TGTGCCAGCAGCTCTCCTAGCGGGAGCCCCGAGCAGTACTTC; CDR3: CASSSPSGSPEQYF
size: -; J: TRBJ1-1; V: TRBV5-1; D: -; DNA: TGCGCCAGCAGCTTGGCTAAAGGGAATACTGAAGCTTTCTTT; CDR3: CASSLAKGNTEAFF
size: -; J: TRBJ1-5; V: TRBV28; D: -; DNA: TGTGCCAGCAGTTTCCAGGGTAGCAATCAGCCCCAGCATTTT; CDR3: CASSFQGSNQPQHF
size: -; J: TRBJ2-1; V: TRBV4-2; D: TRBD2; DNA: TGTGCCAGCAGCCGCCAGGACCCAGCGGGAGCCCACAATGAGCAGTTCTTC; CDR3: CASSRQDPAGAHNEQFF
size: -; J: TRBJ2-1; V: TRBV2; D: TRBD2; DNA: TGTGCCAGCAAGTTAGCGGGATCGGGAAATGAGCAGTTCTTC; CDR3: CASKLAGSGNEQFF
size: -; J: TRBJ2-5; V: TRBV30; D: TRBD2; DNA: TGTGCCTGTCGGGGGGGGGAGCAAGAGACCCAGTACTTC; CDR3: CACRGGEQETQYF
size: medium-sized; J: TRBJ2-1; V: TRBV11-2; D: -; DNA: TGTGCCAGCAGCTTAGGGGACGGATATGAGCAGTTCTTC; CDR3: CASSLGDGYEQFF
size: -; J: TRBJ1-1; V: TRBV5-6; D: -; DNA: TGTGCCAGCAGCTTGGAGTTGAGGGGAGAAGCTTTCTTT; CDR3: CASSLELRGEAFF
size: few; J: TRBJ1-1; V: TRBV28; D: TRBD1; DNA: TGTGCCAGCAGTCGCCACGACAGGGGGAACACTGAAGCTTTCTTT; CDR3: CASSRHDRGNTEAFF